The source of this T cell receptor beta chain is a study of T cell repertoires in cytomegalovirus infection (dated by TCRdb to between 2019 and 2020). Context from the whole study: Donor HLA type was relevant to the analysis, as public TCR beta signatures indicated carriage of CMV infection together with the matching HLA type. What the study reported, not specific to this receptor: The ex vivo response was dominated by HLA-C-restricted CMV-specific TCR beta clonotypes, and the single most frequent clonotype in two of eight donors was supplied by these HLA-C-restricted clonotypes. In both this cohort and an independent cohort of 350 to 400 donors, the cumulative frequency of public TCR beta family members distinguished carriers of CMV infection plus the relevant HLA type.

The data were produced on an Illumina HiSeq 1500. TCRdb reprocessing: public reads trimmed at Q25 with fastp, clones called with MiXCR, in-frame beta chains kept. Entries that share a CDR3 protein sequence are merged under the most common genes and DNA. For this sample the table gives 250,000 to 300,000 distinct CDR3 sequences, of which roughly 23% were detected only once. The leading ten clones occupy approximately 15% of the sample. On this clonotype: Its antigen is currently not known. The sample holds no much larger clone one base away, and base qualities are not on file.

Sequencing was performed on PBMCs. The TCR originated in a human donor in good health (CMV status not recorded). Some clones in this sample may be carry-over from other donors' samples.

The DNA sequence is given as TGTGCCAGCAGCCAAACCCGGACCCCTAATTCACCCCTCCACTTT. It is translated as CASSQTRTPNSPLHF. Recombination linked TRBV6-2 or TRBV6-3 to TRBJ1-6; the D gene remains uncertain. In the germline V gene, CDR1 corresponds to MNHEY and CDR2 to SVGEGT. Cut back by 6 bases and 6 bases, the V and J ends lie 15 bases apart. The CDR3 measures 15 amino acids from cysteine to phenylalanine. Only the CDR3 region is kept as DNA, spanning 45 bases read in frame from base 1.